This T cell receptor beta chain was sequenced in a study of cytomegalovirus exposure and HLA in healthy donors (dated by TCRdb to 2016 to 2017). At the level of the whole study: In an earlier analysis of roughly 590 of the donors, 276 Gb of sequence data and roughly 100 million unique TCR beta sequences from approximately 180 million T cells were reported. An early release that covered 500 to 800 HLA-typed donors contained approximately 300 gigabases of sequencing data and tens of millions of unique TCR sequences. Of the 300 to 500 genotyped donors, 80% to 90% were placed in the genetic ancestry cluster associated with self-reported Caucasian donors. The study aimed to test whether cataloging public T cell receptors could reveal signatures of past pathogen exposure. The study used immunosequencing to profile the T cell repertoires of approximately 630 subjects and linked those repertoires to cytomegalovirus serostatus. Along with the approximately 620-subject first cohort, a separate validation cohort of over 90 different subjects was used. The study combined high-throughput TCR immunosequencing, statistical association of individual TCRs with disease status, and machine learning to predict cytomegalovirus infection status. A later analysis re-analyzed previously published TCR beta repertoires from about 730 donors and added high-resolution HLA genotyping to study TCR occurrence patterns. Rather than using new phenotypic data, the later analysis identified candidate immune exposures from TCR beta sequences and from how often those sequences occurred across donors. To decide whether each TCR beta V gene segment behaved as functional or pseudogenic, an earlier analysis of 587 of the donors relied on high-throughput TCR beta sequencing. Donor age, sex, ethnicity and CMV serostatus were compiled together with the repertoire data. A later genetic analysis used genome-wide SNP genotypes for about 55% of the 666 donors, treating that subset as a discovery cohort. Every discovery cohort repertoire had been produced on one sequencing platform. Class I and class II HLA loci were covered by the typing at four-digit resolution. The number of donors typed differed by locus, with about 629-630 for A, B, C, DRB1 and DQB1, more than 500 for DQA1, some 570 for DPA1, and some 450 for DPB1. Because of strong linkage in the cohort, roughly five DR-DQ haplotypes were treated as single units for association and clustering. Among about 400 genotyped donors of the cohort, an average of around 220,000 unique TCR beta nucleotide sequences was sequenced per donor, of which about 18% were non-productive.

In total, about 650 healthy bone marrow donors made up the cohort. At the time of sampling, all cohort members were nominally healthy, though unrecorded immune exposures were likely present. The donor was CMV seronegative and belonged to the group of more than 300 seronegative cohort members. Every donor gave a peripheral blood sample, and the peripheral blood mononuclear cells from that sample were used for TCR beta sequencing. Genomic DNA was extracted from the blood cell samples with the Qiagen DNeasy Blood Extraction Kit. On the study overall, not on this receptor specifically: A group of highly shared sequence variants was considered likely to be a technical artifact of the sequencing pipeline. Linkage disequilibrium might explain the correlated functional status among segregating V segments, but an unknown experimental factor could not be ruled out. In vitro tests confirmed that a few of the cytomegalovirus-associated TCR beta chains recognize cytomegalovirus antigens. In a later analysis, HLA-associated TCR beta chains showed more clonal expansion and lower generation probabilities than non-associated chains that were equally common. At a false discovery rate of 0.05, a later analysis linked under 20,000 TCR beta sequences to specific HLA alleles. When HLA alleles, especially DR and DQ, strongly co-occurred, attributing TCR associations to individual alleles was difficult. An association between a missense DCLRE1C variant and V-gene and J-gene trimming of TCR beta chains was found in a later genetic analysis and replicated in an independent cohort. According to the authors, the approach could potentially be generalized to other disease states and immunological phenotypes. Because some donors lacked HLA typing at each locus, the association tests relied only on the typed subset. A later analysis found that most CMV-associated TCR beta chains appeared HLA-restricted, with HLA associations seemingly driven largely by CMV exposure. A later genetic analysis reported fewer N-insertions in productive TCRs among donors in an Asian-associated ancestry cluster than the approximately 700-donor mean. In this cohort, only TCR beta chains were sequenced, and detectable features were limited by the absence of alpha or paired-chain data. Across donors, most TCR sequences were observed very rarely, whereas some public TCRs were present in many individuals. Several of the top co-occurrence clusters appeared to be linked to parvovirus B19, influenza, CMV and Epstein-Barr virus, according to a later analysis. Some 16 rarely observed V segments, including chromosome 9 orphons, were excluded from the earlier analysis of a few hundred of the donors because counts were too low. Roughly uniform sequencing depth across donors was assumed in presence/absence analyses, although this assumption may not hold. A further reported finding was that TCR beta sequences accurately predicted the HLA-A and HLA-B alleles for most subjects in the first cohort. A later analysis found that TCR association rates varied across HLA loci, with DRB1 alleles showing the most associated TCRs and HLA-C alleles the fewest. The 87-base-pair reads could not distinguish some IMGT-functional V segments, including TRBV6-2 and TRBV6-3, so those segments were excluded. In both the original and validation cohorts, the classifier was reported to diagnose cytomegalovirus status with high specificity and sensitivity. In an earlier analysis of roughly 500 of the donors, most TCR beta V segments appeared in productive rearrangements about 90% or about 30% of the time, broadly matching IMGT annotations. The only immune exposure information available for the cohort was CMV serostatus. The study listed around 160 TCR beta chains as associated with cytomegalovirus.

The method behind the library was the immunoSEQ multiplex PCR assay. The multiplex PCR relied on a mix of 60 forward primers for TCR Vbeta segments and 13 reverse primers for TCR Jbeta segments. A multiplex PCR assay on genomic DNA amplified the CDR3 region of rearranged TCR beta genes. The Illumina HiSeq System was used to sequence the amplified TCR beta libraries as 87-base-pair reads. As for the original processing: Across the 500 to 850 repertoires, a later analysis counted roughly 84 million unique TCR beta chains, 9.5 million to 13 million of which were shared by at least two donors. Raw reads were error-corrected and collapsed into unique sequences with a nearest-neighbor algorithm that merged closely related sequences to remove PCR and sequencing errors. Alignment of CDR3 sequences to IMGT reference sequences was used to assign V, D and J gene segments. For a sequence to be retained, a match of at least six nucleotides was required to both a V gene segment and a J gene segment. Rearrangements were classified as productive when the CDR3 lacked stop codons and remained in frame with V and J, and all other rearrangements were classified as non-productive. Following IMGT convention, CDR3 was defined as the stretch from the second conserved V-encoded cysteine to the conserved J-encoded phenylalanine. In an earlier analysis of approximately 500 of the donors, sequences lacking an unambiguous match to a single V gene segment were excluded. In an earlier analysis of approximately 590 of the donors, V segments were called functional above 56.7% productive rearrangements and were called segregating when the between-donor standard deviation exceeded 5%. A statistical classification framework was built to diagnose cytomegalovirus status from the catalog of TCR beta chain sequences. V and J gene assignment, in a later analysis, came from comparing TCR nucleotide sequences with IMGT/GENE-DB human TR gene sequences. A later analysis assigned CDR3 sequences and most-parsimonious VDJ recombination scenarios with the TCRdist pipeline. In a later analysis, every TCR beta chain was defined by the combination of its CDR3 amino acid sequence and its V-gene family, and reads without a unique V-gene family were dropped. To address suspected cross-contamination and a sequencing artifact, a later analysis removed roughly 580 highly shared, low-generation-probability nucleotide sequences. In a later analysis, a clonal expansion index for each public chain was calculated from normalized within-repertoire ranks of inferred template counts. A later analysis computed generation probabilities with a VDJ recombination model fitted to out-of-frame rearrangements, and checked the results against IGoR. In a later analysis, TCR-TCR, TCR-HLA and TCR-CMV co-occurrence was scored with hypergeometric tests, and a repertoire-size bias correction was applied to TCR pairs. In a later analysis, false discovery rates were estimated by permuting HLA or CMV assignments 20 times. A later analysis grouped co-occurring TCRs with DBSCAN, adding TCRdist sequence similarity when clustering within HLA-allele-positive subsets. Repertoires with fewer than 30,000 or more than 120,000 public chains were left out of co-occurrence clustering, as were a handful of repertoires with anomalous nucleotide sharing. In its TCRdb copy, this immuneACCESS table keeps in-frame sequences only and misses some clones. Where compared with another copy, unresolved V genes explain less than half of these, and the others have no known cause. The D gene and trimming were derived from the DNA, and the V and J assignments and clone size from that table. The sample table on file contains approximately 180,000 clones. Of the sample, about 6% is held by the ten largest clones.

In regard to this clone: Its antigen is unknown.

CDR1 MNHEY and CDR2 SMNVEV were looked up in the germline V gene (reference sequence). Spanning cysteine to phenylalanine, the CDR3 consists of 16 amino acids. The entry retains the CDR3 DNA only, 48 bases that are in frame from base 1. Trimming accounts for 8 bases at V and 2 bases at J, while the number of junction bases matched to no gene is 3. The source is a man aged 30 to 45 in good health and CMV-seronegative. Material: PBMCs. The V and J segments used are TRBV27 and TRBJ2-6, with 13 bases aligning to TRBD2. The nucleotide sequence reads as follows: TGTGCCAGCGGGGGACTAGCGGGACCTGGGGCCAACGTCCTGACTTTC. This gives the protein CASGGLAGPGANVLTF. Beyond the CDR3, the reference TRBV27 and TRBJ2-6 genes provide the residues; the full variable domain reads: EAQVTQNPRYLITVTGKKLTVTCSQNMNHEYMSWYRQDPGLGLRQIYYSMNVEVTDKGDVPEGYKVSRKEKRNFPLILESPSPNQTSLYFCASGGLAGPGANVLTFGAGSRLTVL.